The text below deals with one TCR beta chain. Its specificity is not known. This sample is drawn from a study of blood T cells in healthy people across ages. The germline gives CDR1 DFQATT, CDR2 SNEGSKA (reference sequence). The CDR3 totals 11 residues. Trimming cost V 5 bases and J 4 bases, with 8 bases left between them. Together with a sample-barcoded 5' primer, a J-beta primer mix was included in a second PCR lasting 7 to 11 cycles. TCRdb analysed the 5' RACE reads with MiXCR anew, one entry per CDR3 protein. The sample carries some 1.4 million distinct CDR3 sequences, 42% recorded once. Donors were healthy Caucasian individuals from Russia aged roughly 6 to 95. The study's findings and limits: The lack of PBMC sorting stopped any conclusive naive versus antigen-experienced comparison.

The receptor comes from a woman younger than 30 in good health. The source material was blood. This chain joins TRBV20-1 and TRBJ1-2; D remains ambiguous. This CDR3 is CSADTRYGYTF. Written as DNA, the CDR3 is TGCAGTGCTGACACTCGCTATGGCTACACCTTC.